A single sample is the source of the 30 T cell receptor beta chains below, sequenced in a study of PD-L1 blockade in urothelial cancer. Profiled with immunoSEQ multiplex PCR; TCRdb holds only in-frame clones, not every one. The sample shows 45,000 or so clones, roughly four fifths of them seen only once. Sequencing was performed on PBMCs, taken around atezolizumab (anti-PD-L1) treatment. The receptor set was obtained from a man in his 70s with urothelial cancer.

The chain recombines TRBV28 with TRBJ2-5, with 8 bases fitting TRBD1. The junction had 10 bases not matched to a gene; V was cut back by 5 bases and J by 5 bases. CDR3 size: 15 residues. Germline V gives CDR1 MDHEN, CDR2 SYDVKM. CDR3 sequence reads: CASSPRTGTRETQYF. DNA for the CDR3: TGTGCCAGCAGTCCCCGGACAGGGACTCGTGAGACCCAGTACTTC.

The J gene is TRBJ1-4, the V gene TRBV4-3; 7 bases match TRBD1. CDR1 and CDR2 from the germline V gene are LGHNA and YSLEER. Trimming cost V 0 bases and J 6 bases; bases outside gene matches: 10. This CDR3 is 17 amino acids long. CDR3 sequence: CASSQDFLRGRYEKLFF. CDR3 in DNA: TGCGCCAGCAGCCAAGATTTTTTGAGGGGGCGATATGAAAAACTGTTTTTT.

V is TRBV5-4 and J is TRBJ2-3; D not resolved. CDR3 length: 15 residues. Deletions cut 0 bases from V and 3 bases from J, with 11 bases between. Per germline, CDR1 SGHNT and CDR2 YYREEE (reference sequence). CDR3 region: CASSLDMTATDTQYF. The CDR3 DNA follows: TGTGCCAGCAGCTTGGATATGACTGCGACAGATACGCAGTATTTT.

The rearrangement joins TRBV6-5 to TRBJ1-2, with D uncertain. Trimming pared 2 bases from V and 2 bases from J, leaving 12 bases between. Germline CDR1 is MNHEY and CDR2 is SVGAGI. The CDR3 has 15 amino acids. The CDR3 here is CASSYGQVVNYGYTF. The CDR3 coding sequence is TGTGCCAGCAGTTACGGCCAGGTTGTCAACTATGGCTACACCTTC.

The J gene is TRBJ1-1, the V gene TRBV7-9; tentative D call: TRBD1 (5 bases). V was trimmed by 5 bases and J by 1 base, leaving 11 bases between them. This CDR3 is 14 amino acids long. The germline gives CDR1 SEHNR, CDR2 FQNEAQ (reference sequence). The CDR3 is CASSRDSGNTEAFF. The CDR3 DNA reads TGTGCCAGCAGCCGGGACTCGGGGAACACTGAAGCTTTCTTT.

The rearrangement joins TRBV5-6 to TRBJ2-3, with 8 bases identical to TRBD2. The V gene's germline CDR1 is SGHDT and CDR2 YYEEEE. The CDR3 covers 16 residues. V was clipped by 9 bases and J by 5 bases; unmatched bases: 17. CDR3 bases: TGTGCCACCCGGGGTAGCGGGACCGGGCGGCTAGATACGCAGTATTTT. Amino acids: CATRGSGTGRLDTQYF.

V and J are TRBV6-6 and TRBJ1-3, with TRBD1 as a possible D gene (6 bases). This CDR3 has 11 residues. Germline V lookup: CDR1 MNHNY, CDR2 SVGAGI (reference sequence). Trimming shortened V by 6 bases and J by 8 bases, and 8 bases separated the two germline ends. The CDR3: CASRQGYTIYF. The CDR3 nucleotides read TGTGCCAGCAGGCAGGGGTACACCATATATTTT.

The chain combines TRBV28 with TRBJ1-1; D is ambiguous. Germline-derived CDR1 and CDR2 are MDHEN and SYDVKM. CDR3 size: 13 residues. Trimming cost V 6 bases and J 2 bases, with 10 bases left between them. The CDR3 bases are TGTGCCAGCAGAATGACGGGTAACACTGAAGCTTTCTTT. This sequence encodes CASRMTGNTEAFF.

CDR3 nucleotide sequence: TGTGCCAGCAGTTTAGCGGGAGCCAAAAACATTCAGTACTTC. Its translation: CASSLAGAKNIQYF. J is TRBJ2-4 and V is TRBV28, with a possible D match to TRBD2 (5 bases). Trimming took off 2 bases at V and 0 bases at J, with 5 bases between the two ends. This CDR3 has 14 amino acids. CDR1 is MDHEN and CDR2 is SYDVKM in the germline V gene.

The chain is built from TRBV29-1 and TRBJ2-6, with TRBD1 identical over 10 bases. The junction had 12 bases not matched to a gene; V was cut back by 6 bases and J by 1 base. Germline V gives CDR1 SQVTM, CDR2 ANQGSEA. This CDR3 has 18 residues. The CDR3 sequence is CSVAVARTGGSGANVLTF. In DNA, the CDR3 is TGCAGCGTAGCCGTGGCAAGGACAGGGGGGTCTGGGGCCAACGTCCTGACTTTC.

This clone has only one observation. The V call is TRBV4-1, the J call TRBJ2-1, with D hard to call. Trimming took off 5 bases at V and 7 bases at J, with 15 bases between the two ends. From germline, CDR1 is MGHRA and CDR2 YSYEKL. The CDR3 has 14 amino acids. The CDR3 protein is CASSSEGVGNEQFF. The DNA of the CDR3 is TGCGCCAGCAGCTCAGAAGGAGTTGGAAATGAGCAGTTCTTC.

This clone was found a few times. The chain recombines TRBV7-8 with TRBJ2-5, with TRBD1 as a possible D gene (6 bases). Germline V gene lookup returns CDR1 SGHVS and CDR2 FQNEAQ. V was clipped by 1 base and J by 1 base, with 10 bases between them. This CDR3 spans 15 amino acids. Written as DNA, the CDR3 is TGTGCCAGCAGCTTAGGGGCCAGGGGCCAAGAGACCCAGTACTTC. Translation gives CASSLGARGQETQYF. The entire variable domain, with the rest obtained from reference TRBV7-8 and TRBJ2-5, is as follows: GAGVSQSPRYKVAKRGQDVALRCDPISGHVSLFWYQQALGQGPEFLTYFQNEAQLDKSGLPSDRFFAERPEGSVSTLKIQRTQQEDSAVYLCASSLGARGQETQYFGPGTRLLVL.

The chain employs TRBV5-5 and TRBJ2-3, with a tentative D call TRBD2 (6 bases). The germline CDR1 and CDR2 sequences are SGHKS and YYEKEE (reference sequence). V lost 7 bases to trimming and J lost 2 bases, with 20 bases between them. This CDR3 has 16 residues. CDR3: CASAFPGGEYTDTQYF. The CDR3 DNA reads as TGTGCCAGCGCTTTCCCTGGCGGGGAATACACAGATACGCAGTATTTT.

This clone was seen more than once but under ten times. The V and J genes are TRBV19 and TRBJ1-2, with TRBD1 identical over 7 bases. CDR1 is LNHDA, CDR2 SQIVND, per germline (reference sequence). The CDR3 is 12 residues long. V lost 4 bases, J lost 8 bases, and 4 bases stayed unmatched. CDR3 loop: CASSTGGEGYTF. The CDR3 DNA reads as TGTGCCAGTAGTACAGGGGGAGAAGGCTACACCTTC.

This chain links TRBV11-3 with TRBJ2-7; possible D gene TRBD1, 5 bases. The CDR3 totals 15 residues. CDR1 is SGHNT, CDR2 YENEEA, per germline. Trimming took off 2 bases at V and 0 bases at J, with 11 bases between the two ends. The CDR3 coding sequence is TGTGCCAGCAGCTTACAACAGGACCCCTCCTACGAGCAGTACTTC. Translation: CASSLQQDPSYEQYF.

The chain is built from TRBV28 and TRBJ1-2; D remains ambiguous. The germline CDR1 and CDR2 sequences are MDHEN and SYDVKM. Trimming removed 2 bases at V and 2 bases at J, with 9 bases between. The CDR3 spans 14 residues. The CDR3 sequence: CASSLESGNYGYTF. CDR3 coding DNA: TGTGCCAGCAGTTTAGAGTCCGGGAACTATGGCTACACCTTC.

The chain uses TRBV13 and TRBJ1-2; TRBD1 might be the D (5 bases). The CDR3 length is 16 residues. Germline V CDR1 and CDR2: PRHDT, FYEKMQ (reference sequence). V lost 2 bases and J lost 5, with 18 bases in between. The CDR3 is CASSLSSSRDGYGYTF. In DNA, the CDR3 is TGTGCCAGCAGCTTATCTTCCAGCAGGGATGGGTATGGCTACACCTTC.

The genes are TRBV19 and TRBJ2-2, with a weak D call TRBD1 (6 bases). CDR1 and CDR2 from the germline V gene are LNHDA and SQIVND (reference sequence). The CDR3 sequence is 14 residues long. V was pared by 8 bases and J by 1 base, with 11 bases between. CDR3 nucleotides: TGTGCCAGTGAGCACAGGGAGAACACCGGGGAGCTGTTTTTT. This sequence encodes CASEHRENTGELFF.

The chain couples TRBV13 to TRBJ2-7, with TRBD2 matching over 11 bases. Germline V lookup: CDR1 PRHDT, CDR2 FYEKMQ (reference sequence). The CDR3 totals 15 residues. The trim removed 5 bases at V and 12 bases at J, leaving 15 bases unmatched. The CDR3 DNA reads as TGTGCCAGCAGCCCGACCGGGACTAGCGGTGGGGAGGCGTACTTC. It specifies CASSPTGTSGGEAYF.

The chain is built from TRBV9 and TRBJ1-5, with D possibly being TRBD1 (5 bases). This CDR3 region has 14 residues. V lost 4 bases and J lost 1, with 9 bases in between. Germline CDR1 SGDLS, CDR2 YYNGEE. The CDR3 bases are TGTGCCAGCAGCCCGGGGGTGAGCAATCAGCCCCAGCATTTT. Amino acid sequence: CASSPGVSNQPQHF.

The chain links TRBV10-3 to TRBJ1-2; 10 bases agree with TRBD1. The CDR3 extends over 16 amino acids. The V gene's germline CDR1 is ENHRY and CDR2 SYGVKD. With V trimmed by 5 bases and J by 1 base, 7 bases remained unmatched. The CDR3 sequence is CAISLGTGAINYGYTF. The CDR3 DNA reads as TGTGCCATCAGTCTCGGGACAGGGGCTATTAACTATGGCTACACCTTC.

The chain employs TRBV9 and TRBJ2-3; a weak D match, TRBD1 (6 bases). Trimming stripped 6 bases from V and 0 bases from J, with 17 bases between. Looked up from germline, CDR1 is SGDLS and CDR2 is YYNGEE. CDR3 length equals 16 residues. CDR3 DNA: TGTGCCAGCAATACGGACAGCGGAATTAGCACAGATACGCAGTATTTT. Translated, it gives CASNTDSGISTDTQYF.

The rearrangement joins TRBV7-2 to TRBJ1-6, with a possible D match to TRBD1 (6 bases). In germline, CDR1 is SGHTA, CDR2 FQGNSA. Deletions cut 3 bases from V and 7 bases from J, with 10 bases between. The CDR3 sequence is 14 residues long. The CDR3 region has the DNA TGTGCCAGCAGCTTGGACAGCCCCAATTCACCCCTCCACTTT. This sequence encodes CASSLDSPNSPLHF.

The chain has TRBV7-9 and TRBJ2-1; TRBD1 matches at 8 bases. The V gene's germline CDR1 is SEHNR and CDR2 FQNEAQ (reference sequence). The length of the CDR3 is 15 residues. Unmatched junction bases numbered 9, after V lost 5 bases and J lost 6 bases. The CDR3: CASSGGQGAPNEQFF. CDR3 DNA: TGTGCCAGCAGCGGGGGGCAGGGGGCGCCCAATGAGCAGTTCTTC.

This chain uses TRBV7-2 with TRBJ1-1; the match to TRBD1 covers 10 bases. J gave up 4 bases and V 1 base, and 3 bases lay outside the gene matches. The CDR3 extends over 15 amino acids. Per the germline V gene, CDR1 is SGHTA and CDR2 is FQGNSA. The CDR3 loop reads CASSLVRDRGTEAFF. CDR3 in DNA: TGTGCCAGCAGCTTAGTGCGGGACAGGGGCACTGAAGCTTTCTTT. Using reference TRBV7-2 and TRBJ1-1 for the parts outside the CDR3, the full variable domain is GAGVSQSPSNKVTEKGKDVELRCDPISGHTALYWYRQSLGQGLEFLIYFQGNSAPDKSGLPSDRFSAERTGGSVSTLTIQRTQQEDSAVYLCASSLVRDRGTEAFFGQGTRLTVV.

This chain uses TRBV2 with TRBJ2-1; 11 nucleotides align to TRBD2. In germline, CDR1 is SNHLY, CDR2 FYNNEI. The CDR3 extends over 15 amino acids. V gave up 6 bases and J gave up 5 bases; unmatched junction bases: 6. CDR3 in amino acids: CASRLAGGPNNEQFF. In DNA, the CDR3 is TGTGCCAGCAGGTTAGCGGGGGGGCCTAACAATGAGCAGTTCTTC.

The rearrangement joins TRBV5-8 to TRBJ1-2, with 7 bases that match TRBD1. The CDR3 extends over 14 amino acids. Germline CDR1 and CDR2: SGHTS and YDEGEE. J gave up 8 bases and V 2 bases, and 9 bases lay outside the gene matches. CDR3 sequence (DNA): TGTGCCAGCAGCTTATTGCTACAGGGGCTCGGCTACACCTTC. Amino acids: CASSLLLQGLGYTF.

The genes are TRBV18 and TRBJ1-2; TRBD1 matches at 7 bases. The CDR3 loop spans 18 amino acids. V was clipped by 3 bases and J by 0 bases; unmatched bases: 13. Germline V gene data show CDR1 as KGHSH and CDR2 as LQKENI. The CDR3 sequence: CASSPNGPGTAANYGYTF. CDR3 coding DNA: TGTGCCAGCTCACCCAACGGTCCCGGGACAGCAGCTAACTATGGCTACACCTTC.

This clone was detected a few times. The chain uses TRBV4-3 and TRBJ1-2; possible D gene TRBD1, 6 bases. The CDR3 is made up of 14 amino acids. The V end was cut by 4 bases, the J end by 4 bases, with 13 bases between. Germline V lookup: CDR1 LGHNA, CDR2 YSLEER. CDR3 sequence reads: CASSPPGQIYGYTF. The CDR3 nucleotides read TGCGCCAGCAGCCCCCCCGGACAGATCTATGGCTACACCTTC.

This clone was detected only once. This chain joins TRBV14 and TRBJ1-2, with unresolved D. There are 13 residues in the CDR3. The germline gives CDR1 SGHDN, CDR2 FVKESK. The ends were cut back, 0 bases at V and 10 bases at J, with 12 bases in the middle. The CDR3 sequence is CASSQERHQHYTF. In DNA form, the CDR3 reads TGTGCCAGCAGCCAAGAGAGACACCAGCACTACACCTTC.